This T cell receptor beta chain emerged from a study of OX40 agonist ivuxolimab in advanced cancers. Study as a whole: At doses from 0.01 to 10 mg/kg, patients were given intravenous ivuxolimab every 2 weeks. The study's findings and limits: Undetermined was the antigen specificity of the expanded peripheral T cells. Expansion of clones was among the lowest in partial responders at 0.1-3.0 mg/kg.

The CDR3 has 14 residues. The V segment lost 5 bases and the J segment 2 bases; nucleotides outside the gene matches: 3. Germline V gene lookup returns CDR1 MNHNS and CDR2 SASEGT. The protocol was immunoSEQ multiplex PCR, while the TCRdb copy is restricted to in-frame clones and leaves out a portion. The sample contains 75,000 to 95,000 clones, around 89% of which appear only once. About this clone itself: What it binds is not known.

This chain joins TRBV6-1 and TRBJ1-5; 7 bases are shared with TRBD1. The source was CD4+ or CD8+ T cells sorted from blood, collected in a trial of the OX40 agonist ivuxolimab. The clonotype comes from an adult with an advanced solid tumor such as melanoma, head and neck, liver or kidney cancer. The CDR3 coding sequence is TGTGCCAGCAGTTTCGACAGGGGCAATCAGCCCCAGCATTTT. Protein product: CASSFDRGNQPQHF.